These 17 T cell receptor beta chains were all obtained from the same sample, sequenced in a study of blood T cell repertoires in COVID-19 (dated by TCRdb to about 2020). Library generation was performed with the immunoSEQ multiplex PCR assay. TCRdb took this table from immuneACCESS and kept in-frame rearrangements with V and J called. Such tables lack part of the clones; where checked against another copy, unresolved V genes explain under half of the gap, and the rest is unexplained. In this sample the table shows some 250,000 clones, 82% of which occur a single time. Of the sample, over 10% is held by the ten largest clones. Material for sequencing was peripheral blood. The source of these receptors is a woman aged 60-75 years with active or convalescent COVID-19.

The chain is built from TRBV7-8 and TRBJ2-2; a possible D gene is TRBD2 (5 bases). From germline, CDR1 is SGHVS and CDR2 FQNEAQ. V was clipped by 1 base and J by 2 bases, with 11 bases between them. The CDR3 covers 16 residues. The CDR3 loop is CASSLGPSRNTGELFF. CDR3 nucleotide sequence: TGTGCCAGCAGCTTAGGCCCTAGCCGAAACACCGGGGAGCTGTTTTTT.

Concerning this clone itself: This sample includes further DNA sequences coding for the same CDR3. This chain links TRBV4-3 with TRBJ1-3; D might be TRBD1 (5 bases). The CDR3 has 15 residues. Germline V lookup: CDR1 LGHNA, CDR2 YSLEER. V gave up 0 bases and J gave up 3 bases, with 9 bases separating them. The CDR3 coding sequence is TGCGCCAGCAGCCAAGAACCAGGGTTTGGAAACACCATATATTTT. It translates to CASSQEPGFGNTIYF.

The chain carries TRBV21-1 and TRBJ1-2; the table's D call TRBD1 went unverified against the DNA. TRBV21-1 is described as a pseudogene. The CDR3 consists of 17 residues. The CDR3 region has the DNA TGTGCCAGCAGCCTACACGACCGACAGGGGTGTACGTATGGCTACACCTTC. Residues: CASSLHDRQGCTYGYTF.

This CDR3 reads CASRGSGTRGYEQYF. CDR3 in DNA: TGTGCCAGCAGGGGATCCGGGACTAGAGGTTACGAGCAGTACTTC. V gene TRBV2 combines with J gene TRBJ2-7, with TRBD2 matching over 8 bases. V dropped 6 bases and J dropped 4; count of bases not matched to a gene: 11. There are 15 residues in the CDR3. The V gene's germline CDR1 is SNHLY and CDR2 FYNNEI. Full variable domain (outside the CDR3, taken from reference TRBV2 and TRBJ2-7): EPEVTQTPSHQVTQMGQEVILRCVPISNHLYFYWYRQILGQKVEFLVSFYNNEISEKSEIFDDQFSVERPDGSNFTLKIRSTKLEDSAMYFCASRGSGTRGYEQYFGPGTRLTVT.

This chain links TRBV30 with TRBJ2-1; 12 bases are a match to TRBD2. The CDR3 length is 15 residues. Germline CDR1 GTSNPN, CDR2 SVGIG (reference sequence). Trimming cost V 2 bases and J 6 bases; bases outside gene matches: 5. CDR3 protein: CAWSSLAGGPNEQFF. In DNA, the CDR3 is TGTGCCTGGAGTTCACTAGCGGGGGGACCCAATGAGCAGTTCTTC.

A few counts support this clone. CDR3 protein: CASSSRTGRGQGKLFF. CDR3 nucleotide sequence: TGTGCCAGTAGTAGCCGGACAGGGAGGGGTCAAGGAAAACTGTTTTTT. This chain connects TRBV19 to TRBJ1-4, with TRBD1 identical over 8 bases. The germline V gene has CDR1 LNHDA and CDR2 SQIVND (reference sequence). V was clipped by 4 bases and J by 10 bases; unmatched bases: 14. This CDR3 contains 16 residues.

V gene TRBV7-8 combines with J gene TRBJ2-7; 8 bases are shared with TRBD1. Per the germline V gene, CDR1 is SGHVS and CDR2 is FQNEAQ. This CDR3 region has 14 residues. V was clipped by 5 bases and J by 3 bases; unmatched bases: 6. DNA for the CDR3: TGTGCCAGCAGCGCTCACGGACAGGGCTACGAGCAGTACTTC. Its translation: CASSAHGQGYEQYF.

The rearrangement uses TRBV4-1 and TRBJ2-1, with TRBD1 identical over 9 bases. With 4 bases clipped from V and 9 bases from J, the junction kept 13 bases outside the gene matches. CDR3 length equals 16 residues. CDR1 is MGHRA, CDR2 YSYEKL, per germline. CDR3 region: CASSLPTGTGMGEQFF. CDR3 nucleotide sequence: TGCGCCAGCAGCCTTCCGACCGGGACAGGGATGGGTGAGCAGTTCTTC.

The V call is TRBV5-4, the J call TRBJ2-3; 14 bases agree with TRBD2. There are 15 residues in the CDR3. V lost 4 bases, J lost 5 bases, and 3 bases stayed unmatched. The germline CDR1 and CDR2 sequences are SGHNT and YYREEE (reference sequence). The CDR3 protein is CASSTGTSGGDTQYF. The CDR3 region has the DNA TGTGCCAGCAGCACGGGGACTAGCGGGGGAGATACGCAGTATTTT.

This clone was counted a few times. In DNA form, the CDR3 reads TGTGCCAGCAGCGGTGCGGCCACAGATACGCAGTATTTT. Residues: CASSGAATDTQYF. V is TRBV7-3 and J is TRBJ2-3; D call uncertain. With 5 bases removed from V and 2 bases from J, the gap between germline ends came to 8 bases. The CDR3 sequence is 13 residues long. The germline CDR1 and CDR2 sequences are SGHTA and FQGTGA.

J is TRBJ1-1 and V is TRBV7-6; 7 positions match TRBD1. V lost 5 bases, J lost 4 bases, and 10 bases stayed unmatched. The CDR3 runs to 15 residues. Looked up from germline, CDR1 is SGHVS and CDR2 is FNYEAQ. CDR3 coding DNA: TGTGCCAGCAGCCCCTGGACAGGTCGGGGCACTGAAGCTTTCTTT. Translating gives CASSPWTGRGTEAFF.

The chain is built from TRBV19 and TRBJ1-2; D gene unclear. The V gene's germline CDR1 is LNHDA and CDR2 SQIVND (reference sequence). This CDR3 has 13 residues. Between the trimmed V and J ends, which lost 3 bases and 4 bases, there was a span of 9 bases. The CDR3 is CASSIFGGYGYTF. For the CDR3, the DNA is TGTGCCAGTAGTATTTTCGGCGGCTATGGCTACACCTTC.

CDR3: CASSYTSLNTQYF. The DNA of the CDR3 is TGTGCCAGCAGTTATACTAGTCTCAATACGCAGTATTTT. This chain joins TRBV6-2 or TRBV6-3 and TRBJ2-3; tentatively, D is TRBD2 (5 bases). Per germline, CDR1 MNHEY and CDR2 SVGEGT. This CDR3 has 13 amino acids. Trimming shortened V by 3 bases and J by 7 bases, and 11 bases separated the two germline ends.

This clone appeared a single time. The CDR3 loop reads CASTRQGGNEKLFF. CDR3 nucleotides: TGTGCCAGCACCAGACAGGGGGGAAATGAAAAACTGTTTTTT. This chain joins TRBV6-5 and TRBJ1-4; 9 positions agree with TRBD1. CDR1 MNHEY and CDR2 SVGAGI come from the germline V gene. The CDR3 totals 14 residues. V was clipped by 7 bases and J by 5 bases; unmatched bases: 5.

The genes are TRBV2 and TRBJ2-7; a weak D match, TRBD1 (6 bases). V lost 4 bases and J 4 bases, leaving 11 bases between the germline ends. From germline, CDR1 is SNHLY and CDR2 FYNNEI. The CDR3 covers 13 residues. CDR3 sequence: CASSGQGGYEQYF. In DNA, the CDR3 is TGTGCCAGCAGTGGGCAAGGGGGTTACGAGCAGTACTTC.

This chain links TRBV5-6 with TRBJ1-2, with 8 bases aligning to TRBD1. Germline V gene sequence: CDR1 SGHDT, CDR2 YYEEEE. J lost 4 bases, V lost 4 bases, and 6 bases had no gene match. CDR3 length equals 14 residues. The CDR3 bases are TGTGCCAGCAGCCTAATGACAGGGGCCTATGGCTACACCTTC. This encodes CASSLMTGAYGYTF.

V and J are TRBV4-2 and TRBJ1-6; D perhaps matches TRBD1 (5 bases). Trimming stripped 1 base from V and 9 bases from J, with 19 bases between. The CDR3 is 17 residues long. Germline values: CDR1 LGHNA, CDR2 YNFKEQ. The CDR3 sequence: CASSQGVDSNGGSPLHF. CDR3 bases: TGTGCCAGCAGCCAAGGGGTAGACAGCAACGGGGGTTCACCCCTCCACTTT.